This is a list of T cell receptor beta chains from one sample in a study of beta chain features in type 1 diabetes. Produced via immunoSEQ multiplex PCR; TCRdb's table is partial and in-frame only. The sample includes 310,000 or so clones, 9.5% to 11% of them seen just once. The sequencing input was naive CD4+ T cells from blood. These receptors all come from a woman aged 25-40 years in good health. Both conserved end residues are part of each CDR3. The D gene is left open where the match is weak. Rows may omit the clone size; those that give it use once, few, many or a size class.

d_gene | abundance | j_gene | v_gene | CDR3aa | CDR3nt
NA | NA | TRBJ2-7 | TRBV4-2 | CASSQPTAYEQYF | TGTGCCAGCAGCCAACCCACAGCCTACGAGCAGTACTTC
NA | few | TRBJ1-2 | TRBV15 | CATSRDRRGGYTF | TGTGCCACCAGCAGAGATCGGAGGGGCGGCTACACCTTC
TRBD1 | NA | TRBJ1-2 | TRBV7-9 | CASSDRQGPNYGYTF | TGTGCCAGCAGCGATCGACAGGGCCCTAACTATGGCTACACCTTC
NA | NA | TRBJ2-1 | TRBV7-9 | CASSLARTGNNEQFF | TGTGCCAGCAGCTTAGCCAGGACGGGAAACAATGAGCAGTTCTTC
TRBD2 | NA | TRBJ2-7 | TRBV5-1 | CASRTGTSGKLSYEQYF | TGCGCCAGCAGAACCGGGACTAGCGGGAAACTTTCCTACGAGCAGTACTTC
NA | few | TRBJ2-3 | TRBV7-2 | CASSLSGTDTQYF | TGTGCCAGCAGCTTATCGGGTACAGATACGCAGTATTTT
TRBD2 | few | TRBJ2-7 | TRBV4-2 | CASSQAHSGRALVPYEQYF | TGTGCCAGCAGCCAAGCTCATAGCGGGAGGGCCCTCGTCCCCTACGAGCAGTACTTC
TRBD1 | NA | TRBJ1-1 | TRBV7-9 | CASSLADRVVNTEAFF | TGTGCCAGCAGCTTAGCAGACAGGGTGGTGAACACTGAAGCTTTCTTT
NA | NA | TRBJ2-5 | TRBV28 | CASRQVVGETQYF | TGTGCCAGCAGACAGGTAGTGGGAGAGACCCAGTACTTC
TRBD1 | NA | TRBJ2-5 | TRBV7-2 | CASSKYRGTQETQYF | TGTGCCAGCAGCAAGTACAGGGGGACCCAGGAAACCCAGTACTTC
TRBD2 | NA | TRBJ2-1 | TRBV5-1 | CASSLVVAGANNEQFF | TGCGCCAGCAGCTTGGTAGTAGCGGGAGCTAACAATGAGCAGTTCTTC
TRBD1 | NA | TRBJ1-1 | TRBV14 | CASSSDREEAFF | TGTGCCAGCAGTTCCGACAGGGAGGAAGCTTTCTTT
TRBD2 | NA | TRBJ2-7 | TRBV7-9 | CASSFLAGDYEQYF | TGTGCCAGCAGCTTCCTAGCGGGAGATTACGAGCAGTACTTC
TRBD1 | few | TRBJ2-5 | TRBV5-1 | CASSLGQGDVRETQYF | TGCGCCAGCAGCTTGGGACAGGGTGATGTTAGGGAGACCCAGTACTTC
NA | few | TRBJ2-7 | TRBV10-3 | CAISESMQSDNEQYF | TGTGCCATCAGTGAGTCTATGCAGTCGGACAACGAGCAGTACTTC
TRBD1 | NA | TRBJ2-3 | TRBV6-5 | CASSLDRGDTQYF | TGTGCCAGCAGTTTAGACAGGGGGGATACGCAGTATTTT
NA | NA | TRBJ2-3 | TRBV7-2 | CASSSGALRDTQYF | TGTGCCAGCAGCTCAGGCGCGCTGAGAGATACGCAGTATTTT
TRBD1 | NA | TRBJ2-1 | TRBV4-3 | CASSQPGQGLDEQFF | TGCGCCAGCAGCCAGCCGGGACAGGGTTTGGATGAGCAGTTCTTC
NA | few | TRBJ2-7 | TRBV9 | CASSVAQGSYEQYF | TGTGCCAGCAGCGTAGCGCAGGGATCCTACGAGCAGTACTTC
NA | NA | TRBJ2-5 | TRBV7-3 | CASSLRQQETQYF | TGTGCCAGCAGCTTAAGACAGCAAGAGACCCAGTACTTC
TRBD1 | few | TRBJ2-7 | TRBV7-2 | CASSYTGGEVYEQYF | TGTGCCAGCAGCTATACAGGGGGCGAAGTGTACGAGCAGTACTTC
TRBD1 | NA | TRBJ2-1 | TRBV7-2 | CASSFRDRAFNEQFF | TGTGCCAGCAGCTTCCGGGACAGGGCGTTCAATGAGCAGTTCTTC
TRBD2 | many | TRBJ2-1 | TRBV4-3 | CASSQARGESEQFF | TGCGCCAGCAGCCAAGCCCGGGGGGAAAGTGAGCAGTTCTTC
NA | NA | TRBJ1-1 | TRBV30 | CAWSVPRGRAFF | TGTGCCTGGAGTGTCCCGAGAGGGCGGGCTTTCTTT
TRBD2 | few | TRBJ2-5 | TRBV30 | CARRLAGGGETQYF | TGTGCCCGTCGACTAGCGGGAGGGGGAGAGACCCAGTACTTC
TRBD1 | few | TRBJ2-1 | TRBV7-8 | CASSLRGQGATFGGSEQFF | TGTGCCAGCAGCTTACGCGGTCAGGGGGCCACGTTTGGTGGTAGTGAGCAGTTCTTC
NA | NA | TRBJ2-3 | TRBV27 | CASSLATSTDTQYF | TGTGCCAGCAGTTTAGCGACTAGCACAGATACGCAGTATTTT
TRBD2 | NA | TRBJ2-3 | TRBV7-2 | CASSLDGTSGMGQYF | TGTGCCAGCAGCTTAGATGGGACTAGCGGGATGGGGCAGTATTTT
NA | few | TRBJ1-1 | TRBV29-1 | CSVGNKFSAFF | TGCAGCGTTGGTAACAAATTTTCTGCTTTCTTT
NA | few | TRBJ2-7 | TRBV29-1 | CRGHGYYEQYF | TGCAGGGGCCACGGTTACTACGAGCAGTACTTC
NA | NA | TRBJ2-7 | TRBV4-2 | CASSQVGGRGAYEQYF | TGTGCCAGCAGCCAAGTGGGGGGGCGCGGGGCCTACGAGCAGTACTTC
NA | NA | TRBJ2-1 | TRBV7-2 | CASSLTGLYNEQFF | TGTGCCAGCAGCTTAACAGGGCTGTACAATGAGCAGTTCTTC
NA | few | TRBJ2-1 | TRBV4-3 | CASSQERDSEQFF | TGCGCCAGCAGCCAAGAACGGGACTCTGAGCAGTTCTTC
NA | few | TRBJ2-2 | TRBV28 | CASSLEGWATGELFF | TGTGCCAGCAGCTTAGAAGGTTGGGCAACCGGGGAGCTGTTTTTT
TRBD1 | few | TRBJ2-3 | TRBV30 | CAWSTGGTDTQYF | TGTGCCTGGAGTACAGGGGGCACAGATACGCAGTATTTT
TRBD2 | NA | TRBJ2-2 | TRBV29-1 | CSVMTSYWELFF | TGCAGCGTGATGACTAGCTATTGGGAGCTGTTTTTT
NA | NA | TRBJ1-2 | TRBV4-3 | CASSHSSGMDGYTF | TGCGCCAGCAGCCACTCCTCCGGGATGGATGGCTACACCTTC
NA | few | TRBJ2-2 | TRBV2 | CASSEVGQANTGELFF | TGTGCCAGCAGTGAAGTGGGGCAGGCTAACACCGGGGAGCTGTTTTTT
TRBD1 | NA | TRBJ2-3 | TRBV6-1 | CASLDRALDTDTQYF | TGTGCCAGTCTGGACAGGGCTTTGGACACAGATACGCAGTATTTT
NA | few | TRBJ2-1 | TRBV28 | CASSLVSTGYYNEQFF | TGTGCCAGCAGTTTGGTTTCAACGGGGTACTACAATGAGCAGTTCTTC
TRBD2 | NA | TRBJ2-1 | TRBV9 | CASSPPGLAGVHEQFF | TGTGCCAGCAGCCCGCCGGGACTAGCGGGAGTACATGAGCAGTTCTTC
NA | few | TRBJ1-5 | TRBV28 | CASISARGGQPQHF | TGTGCCAGCATCTCCGCTCGGGGAGGTCAGCCCCAGCATTTT
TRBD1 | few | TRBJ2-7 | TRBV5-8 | CASSRDGTGSYEQYF | TGTGCCAGCAGTCGAGACGGGACAGGGTCGTACGAGCAGTACTTC